The present TCR beta chain was sequenced within a study of human CD8 memory T cell subsets. Study results and caveats: Few clonotypes were shared between stem-like memory and precursor exhausted T cells. Chao1 estimates pointed to stem-like memory T cells having more diversity than precursor exhausted T cells did.

TCR beta libraries were made by UMI-labeled 5' RACE. From its re-call of the 5' RACE reads, TCRdb lists each CDR3 protein once, without DNA. This table lists around 9,800 distinct CDR3 sequences. RNA came from duplicate vials of roughly 150,000 sorted CD8+ T cells per subset. Turning to this clonotype: Its antigen is undetermined.

Germline assignment: CDR1 SGDLS and CDR2 YYNGEE. This CDR3 spans 15 amino acids. Sequenced material: CD8+ T cells from PBMCs. The chain links TRBV9 to TRBJ2-1. This receptor was identified in a human donor in good health. The CDR3 loop is CASSDTSGAYNEQFF.